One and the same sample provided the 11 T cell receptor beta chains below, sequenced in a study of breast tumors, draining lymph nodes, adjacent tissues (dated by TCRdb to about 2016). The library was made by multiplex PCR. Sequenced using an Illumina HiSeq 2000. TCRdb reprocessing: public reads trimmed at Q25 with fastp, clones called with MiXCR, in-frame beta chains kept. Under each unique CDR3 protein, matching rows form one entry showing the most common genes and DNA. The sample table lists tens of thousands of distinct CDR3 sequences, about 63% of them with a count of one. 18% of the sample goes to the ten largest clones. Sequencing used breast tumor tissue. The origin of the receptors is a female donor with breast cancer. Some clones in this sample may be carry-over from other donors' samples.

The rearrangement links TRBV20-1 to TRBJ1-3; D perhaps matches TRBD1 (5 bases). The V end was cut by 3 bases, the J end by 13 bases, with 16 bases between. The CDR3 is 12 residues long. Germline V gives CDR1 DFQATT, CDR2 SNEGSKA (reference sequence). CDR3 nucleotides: TGCAGTGCTAGCGGGGCGGGCGGGATAATATATTTT. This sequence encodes CSASGAGGIIYF.

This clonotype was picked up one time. This chain's CDR3 is CSARESNEQFF. The CDR3 DNA is TGCAGTGCTAGAGAGTCTAATGAGCAGTTCTTC. The J gene is TRBJ2-1, the V gene TRBV20-1; unclear D gene. V lost 0 bases and J lost 7, with 4 bases in between. This CDR3 is 11 amino acids long. Germline V gene sequence: CDR1 DFQATT, CDR2 SNEGSKA (reference sequence).

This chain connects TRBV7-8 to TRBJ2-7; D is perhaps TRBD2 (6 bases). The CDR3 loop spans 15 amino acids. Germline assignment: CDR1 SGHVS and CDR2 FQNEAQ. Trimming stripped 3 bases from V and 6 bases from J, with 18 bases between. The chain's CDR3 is CASSFGGARGGEQYF. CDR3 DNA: TGTGCCAGCAGCTTCGGAGGGGCTAGGGGCGGCGAGCAGTACTTC. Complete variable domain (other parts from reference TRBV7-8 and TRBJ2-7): GAGVSQSPRYKVAKRGQDVALRCDPISGHVSLFWYQQALGQGPEFLTYFQNEAQLDKSGLPSDRFFAERPEGSVSTLKIQRTQQEDSAVYLCASSFGGARGGEQYFGPGTRLTVT.

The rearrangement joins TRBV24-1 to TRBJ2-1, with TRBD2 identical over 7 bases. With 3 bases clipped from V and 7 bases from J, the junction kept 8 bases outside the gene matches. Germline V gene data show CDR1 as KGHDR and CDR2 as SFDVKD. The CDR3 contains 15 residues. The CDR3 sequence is CATSDRQRDVNEQFF. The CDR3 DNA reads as TGTGCCACCAGTGATCGTCAGCGGGACGTGAATGAGCAGTTCTTC.

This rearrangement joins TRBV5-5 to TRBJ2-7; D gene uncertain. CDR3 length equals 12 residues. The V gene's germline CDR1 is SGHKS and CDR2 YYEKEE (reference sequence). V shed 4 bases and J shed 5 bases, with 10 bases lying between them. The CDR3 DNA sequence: TGTGCCAGCAGCGGGATAGACGACGAGCAGTACTTC. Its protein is CASSGIDDEQYF.

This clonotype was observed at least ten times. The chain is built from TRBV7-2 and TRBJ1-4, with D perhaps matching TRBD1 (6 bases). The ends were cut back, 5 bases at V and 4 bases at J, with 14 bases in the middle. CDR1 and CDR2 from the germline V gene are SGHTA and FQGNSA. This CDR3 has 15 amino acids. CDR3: CASSQQGSHNEKLFF. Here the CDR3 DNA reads TGTGCCAGCAGCCAACAGGGTTCCCATAATGAAAAACTGTTTTTT.

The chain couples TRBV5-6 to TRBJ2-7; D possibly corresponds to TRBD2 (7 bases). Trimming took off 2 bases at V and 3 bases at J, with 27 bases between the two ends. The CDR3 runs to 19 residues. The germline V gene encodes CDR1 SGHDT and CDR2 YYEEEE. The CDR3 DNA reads TGTGCCAGCAGCTTTAGCCGGGTAAGACGGGGGGCTGTCTTCTACGAGCAGTACTTC. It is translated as CASSFSRVRRGAVFYEQYF.

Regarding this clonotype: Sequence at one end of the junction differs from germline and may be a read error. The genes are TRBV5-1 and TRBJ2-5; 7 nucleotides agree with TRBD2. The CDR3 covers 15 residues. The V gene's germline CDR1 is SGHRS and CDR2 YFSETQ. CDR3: CASSTWGGFQETQYF. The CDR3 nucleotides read TGTGCCAGCAGCACGTGGGGGGGGTTCCAAGAGACCCAGTACTTC.

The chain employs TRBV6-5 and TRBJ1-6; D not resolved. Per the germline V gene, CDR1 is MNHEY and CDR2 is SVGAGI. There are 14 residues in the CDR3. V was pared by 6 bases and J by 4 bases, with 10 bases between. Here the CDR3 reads CASRKEGYNSPLHF. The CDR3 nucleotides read TGTGCCAGCAGAAAGGAGGGTTATAATTCACCCCTCCACTTT.

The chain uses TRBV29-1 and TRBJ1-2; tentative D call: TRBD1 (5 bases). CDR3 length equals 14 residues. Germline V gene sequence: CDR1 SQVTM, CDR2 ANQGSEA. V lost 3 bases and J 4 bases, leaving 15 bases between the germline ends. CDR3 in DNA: TGCAGCGTTGACGGGACTTTCGGTAGCTATGGCTACACCTTC. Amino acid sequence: CSVDGTFGSYGYTF.

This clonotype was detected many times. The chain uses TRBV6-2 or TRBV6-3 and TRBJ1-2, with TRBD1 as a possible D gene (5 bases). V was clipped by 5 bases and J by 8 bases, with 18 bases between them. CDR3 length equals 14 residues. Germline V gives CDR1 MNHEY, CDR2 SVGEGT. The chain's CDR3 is CASSHGGSARGYTF. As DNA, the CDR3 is TGTGCCAGCAGTCACGGGGGGAGCGCTAGAGGCTACACCTTC.